The source of this T cell receptor beta chain is a study of post-analysis software for immune sequencing data. Across the study: As for disease course, relapsing-remitting, secondary progressive and progressive-relapsing multiple sclerosis were all included.

Findings and caveats of the study: Under F measure analysis, samples from one preparation batch co-clustered strongly. Controls had lower frequencies than patients of a few TRBV segments, which included TRBV5-6, TRBV5-1 and TRBV20-1.

Incorporated into the TCR beta cDNA libraries were unique molecular identifiers, which served to reduce PCR and sequencing biases. Input of 1 to 10 million T cells yielded 500,000 to 650,000 cDNA molecules. TCRdb used MiXCR to reprocess the PCR reads, holding one entry per CDR3 protein. This table holds roughly 700,000 distinct CDR3 sequences, roughly 30% found once. Germline V gene sequence: CDR1 MDHEN, CDR2 SYDVKM. The CDR3 length is 12 residues. The V end lost 5 bases, the J end lost 4 bases, and 8 bases lay between the germline ends. Of note for this clonotype: The antigen is not known.

The J gene is TRBJ1-2, the V gene TRBV28; no clear D. This receptor was identified in a girl between 5 and 17 years old with multiple sclerosis. Sequenced material: blood. CDR3: CASSNPVYGYTF. In DNA, the CDR3 is TGTGCCAGCAGTAATCCGGTCTATGGCTACACCTTC.